The TCR beta chain described here comes from a study of cytomegalovirus exposure and HLA in healthy donors. Study in general: An analysis done earlier identified around 100 million unique TCR beta sequences from roughly 190 million T cells. Genotyping showed 70% to 90% of hundreds of donors falling in the Caucasian-associated ancestry cluster. The study, taken as a whole, reports: When analyzed later, a missense DCLRE1C variant was found to be linked to TCR beta V- and J-gene trimming. At a 0.05 false discovery rate, a later analysis found around 17,000 TCR beta sequences to be associated with HLA alleles.

The PCR contained 60 Vbeta and 13 Jbeta primers. Profiling relied on immunoSEQ multiplex PCR, and the TCRdb table lists in-frame clones only, not all of them. The sample has tens of thousands of clones; roughly 76% are singletons. As regards this clone: Its antigen is undetermined.

Sequencing was performed on PBMCs. The sequence was collected from a male donor in good health and CMV-seronegative.

CDR3 DNA sequence: TGTGCCAGCAGCTTCAAGGAGGGTGCACGATTAGGAGCTTTCTTT. The encoded protein is CASSFKEGARLGAFF. The rearrangement links TRBV7-8 to TRBJ1-1, with D hard to call. Germline V gene sequence: CDR1 SGHVS, CDR2 FQNEAQ. This CDR3 is built from 15 residues. Trimming left V 3 bases short and J 10 bases short, with 21 bases between.